The 2 T cell receptor beta chains given below trace back to one sample, sequenced in a study of CD4+ T cells in melanoma. The table came from immunoSEQ multiplex PCR; TCRdb's copy has only in-frame clones and leaves some out. Here the sample spans approximately 4,900 clones, under 75% being singletons. The sequencing sample was made of cells from a culture (not recorded whether cultured in vitro). These receptors came from a human donor with melanoma.

This chain connects TRBV19 to TRBJ2-3, with no clear D. Per the germline V gene, CDR1 is LNHDA and CDR2 is SQIVND (reference sequence). Trimming shortened V by 2 bases and J by 2 bases, and 8 bases separated the two germline ends. The CDR3 length is 14 residues. The CDR3 DNA reads as TGTGCCAGTAGTATACGAGGATACACAGATACGCAGTATTTT. It translates to CASSIRGYTDTQYF. The full variable domain, its missing parts supplied by reference TRBV19 and TRBJ2-3, is DGGITQSPKYLFRKEGQNVTLSCEQNLNHDAMYWYRQDPGQGLRLIYYSQIVNDFQKGDIAEGYSVSREKKESFPLTVTSAQKNPTAFYLCASSIRGYTDTQYFGPGTRLTVL.

The J gene is TRBJ2-3, the V gene TRBV27; D is perhaps TRBD2 (5 bases). V dropped 8 bases and J dropped 1 base, with 7 bases sitting between them. CDR1 MNHEY and CDR2 SMNVEV come from the germline V gene (reference sequence). The CDR3 has 12 amino acids. The CDR3 region is CASWRGTDTQYF. The CDR3 coding sequence is TGTGCCAGCTGGCGGGGCACAGATACGCAGTATTTT.